This T cell receptor (beta chain) was sequenced for a study of T-cell reconstitution after alpha-beta-depleted transplantation in children. Trimming removed 3 bases at V and 2 bases at J, with 20 bases between. Per germline, CDR1 PRHDT and CDR2 FYEKMQ (reference sequence). This CDR3 has 17 amino acids. This clonotype was counted between two and nine times. No antigen is known for it. General study points: At day 60, the high TCRbeta diversity found in some patients originated from recipient T cells and thymic progenitors that had survived. Alpha-beta T cells about two months after transplant reportedly derived from several hundred expanded graft clones.

A library of TCRbeta sequences, prepared with unique molecular identifiers, was generated. TCRdb used MiXCR to reprocess the PCR reads, holding one entry per CDR3 protein. Of fewer than 350,000 distinct CDR3 sequences in the sample, roughly a tenth were seen once. This receptor was taken from a boy younger than two with acute myeloid leukemia, due to receive a stem cell transplant. The chain combines TRBV13 with TRBJ2-7; D assignment may be TRBD1 or TRBD2 (6 bases each). The source material was PBMCs, sampled before TCRalphabeta/CD19-depleted stem cell transplant. The CDR3 DNA is TGTGCCAGCAGCTTCGGTCCCGGAGGGGGACCCACCTACGAGCAGTACTTC. Protein sequence: CASSFGPGGGPTYEQYF. The variable domain in full, with the rest retrieved from reference TRBV13 and TRBJ2-7, is AAGVIQSPRHLIKEKRETATLKCYPIPRHDTVYWYQQGPGQDPQFLISFYEKMQSDKGSIPDRFSAQQFSDYHSELNMSSLELGDSALYFCASSFGPGGGPTYEQYFGPGTRLTVT.